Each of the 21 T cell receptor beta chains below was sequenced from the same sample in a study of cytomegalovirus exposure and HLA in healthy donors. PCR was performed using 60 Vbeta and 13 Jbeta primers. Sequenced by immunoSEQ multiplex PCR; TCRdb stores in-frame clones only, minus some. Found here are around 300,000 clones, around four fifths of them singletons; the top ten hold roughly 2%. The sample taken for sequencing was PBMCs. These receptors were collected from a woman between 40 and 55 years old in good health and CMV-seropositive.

This CDR3 reads CASSVGLAGGGNEQFF. The CDR3 bases are TGTGCCAGCAGCGTAGGGCTAGCGGGAGGTGGCAATGAGCAGTTCTTC. The rearrangement links TRBV9 to TRBJ2-1; 11 bases agree with TRBD2. Per the germline V gene, CDR1 is SGDLS and CDR2 is YYNGEE. This CDR3 is built from 16 residues. Losses at the gene ends were 0 bases for V and 6 bases for J; bases not matched to a gene: 5.

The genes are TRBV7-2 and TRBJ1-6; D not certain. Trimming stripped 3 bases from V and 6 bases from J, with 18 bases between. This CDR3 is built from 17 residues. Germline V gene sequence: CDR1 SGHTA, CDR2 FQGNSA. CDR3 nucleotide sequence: TGTGCCAGCAGCTTTATCATCTCGCCAGTTTCTAATTCACCCCTCCACTTT. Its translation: CASSFIISPVSNSPLHF. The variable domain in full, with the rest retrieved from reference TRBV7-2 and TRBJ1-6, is GAGVSQSPSNKVTEKGKDVELRCDPISGHTALYWYRQSLGQGLEFLIYFQGNSAPDKSGLPSDRFSAERTGGSVSTLTIQRTQQEDSAVYLCASSFIISPVSNSPLHFGNGTRLTVT.

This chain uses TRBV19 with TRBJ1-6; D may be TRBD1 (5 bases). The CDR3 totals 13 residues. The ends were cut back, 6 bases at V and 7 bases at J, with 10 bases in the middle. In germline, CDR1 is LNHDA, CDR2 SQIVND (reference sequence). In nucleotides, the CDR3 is TGTGCCAGTAGAGACAGCCCCAATTCACCCCTCCACTTT. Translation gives CASRDSPNSPLHF. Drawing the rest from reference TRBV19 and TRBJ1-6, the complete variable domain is DGGITQSPKYLFRKEGQNVTLSCEQNLNHDAMYWYRQDPGQGLRLIYYSQIVNDFQKGDIAEGYSVSREKKESFPLTVTSAQKNPTAFYLCASRDSPNSPLHFGNGTRLTVT.

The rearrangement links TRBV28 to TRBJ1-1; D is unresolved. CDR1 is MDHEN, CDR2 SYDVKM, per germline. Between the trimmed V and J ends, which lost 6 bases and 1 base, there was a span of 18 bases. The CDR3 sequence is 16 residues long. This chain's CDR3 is CASSLQEQNPNTEAFF. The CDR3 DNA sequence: TGTGCCAGCAGCCTCCAAGAACAGAACCCGAACACTGAAGCTTTCTTT.

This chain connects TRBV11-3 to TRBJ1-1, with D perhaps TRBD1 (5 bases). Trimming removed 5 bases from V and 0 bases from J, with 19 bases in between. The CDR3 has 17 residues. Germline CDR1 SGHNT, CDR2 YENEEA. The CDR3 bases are TGTGCCAGCAGCCACCCGATTCTAGGGGTTGTGAACACTGAAGCTTTCTTT. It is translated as CASSHPILGVVNTEAFF.

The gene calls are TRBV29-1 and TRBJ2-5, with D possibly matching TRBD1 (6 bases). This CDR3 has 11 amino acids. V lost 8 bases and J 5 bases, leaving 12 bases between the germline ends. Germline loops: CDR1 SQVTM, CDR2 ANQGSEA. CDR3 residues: CSITGSETQYF. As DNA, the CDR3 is TGCAGCATTACAGGGTCGGAGACCCAGTACTTC. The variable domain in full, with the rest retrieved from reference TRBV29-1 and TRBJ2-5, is SAVISQKPSRDICQRGTSLTIQCQVDSQVTMMFWYRQQPGQSLTLIATANQGSEATYESGFVIDKFPISRPNLTFSTLTVSNMSPEDSSIYLCSITGSETQYFGPGTRLLVL.

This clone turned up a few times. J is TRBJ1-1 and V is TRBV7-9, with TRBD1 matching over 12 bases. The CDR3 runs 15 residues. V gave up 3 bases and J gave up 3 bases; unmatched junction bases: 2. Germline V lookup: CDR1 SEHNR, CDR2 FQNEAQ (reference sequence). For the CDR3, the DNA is TGTGCCAGCAGCTTGGGACAGGGGGCTTACACTGAAGCTTTCTTT. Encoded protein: CASSLGQGAYTEAFF.

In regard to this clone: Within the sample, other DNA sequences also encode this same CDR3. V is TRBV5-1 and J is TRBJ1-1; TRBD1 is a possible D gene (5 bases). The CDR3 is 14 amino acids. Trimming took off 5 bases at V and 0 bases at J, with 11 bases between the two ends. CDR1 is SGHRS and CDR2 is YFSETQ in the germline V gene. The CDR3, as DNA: TGCGCCAGCAGTCTGGGGCAAATGAACACTGAAGCTTTCTTT. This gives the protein CASSLGQMNTEAFF.

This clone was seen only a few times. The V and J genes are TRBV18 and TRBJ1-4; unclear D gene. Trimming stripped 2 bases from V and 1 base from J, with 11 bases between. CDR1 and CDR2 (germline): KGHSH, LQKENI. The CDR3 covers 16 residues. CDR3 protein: CASSPRTPGTNEKLFF. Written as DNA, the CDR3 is TGTGCCAGCTCACCAAGAACCCCAGGAACTAATGAAAAACTGTTTTTT.

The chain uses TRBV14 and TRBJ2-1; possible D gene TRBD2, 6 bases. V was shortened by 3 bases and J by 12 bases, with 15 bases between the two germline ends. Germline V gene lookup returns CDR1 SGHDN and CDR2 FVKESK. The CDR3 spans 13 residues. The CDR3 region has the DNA TGTGCCAGCAGCCAGGGACTCCCTCGGGGGCAGTTCTTC. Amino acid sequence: CASSQGLPRGQFF. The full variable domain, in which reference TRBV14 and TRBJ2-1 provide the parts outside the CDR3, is EAGVTQFPSHSVIEKGQTVTLRCDPISGHDNLYWYRRVMGKEIKFLLHFVKESKQDESGMPNNRFLAERTGGTYSTLKVQPAELEDSGVYFCASSQGLPRGQFFGPGTRLTVL.

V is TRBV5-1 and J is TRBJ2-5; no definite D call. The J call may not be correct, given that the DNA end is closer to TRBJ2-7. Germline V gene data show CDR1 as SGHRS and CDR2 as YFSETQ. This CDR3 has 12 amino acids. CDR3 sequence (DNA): TGCGCCAGCAGCCTGGGTGATTACGAGCAGTACTTC. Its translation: CASSLGDYEQYF.

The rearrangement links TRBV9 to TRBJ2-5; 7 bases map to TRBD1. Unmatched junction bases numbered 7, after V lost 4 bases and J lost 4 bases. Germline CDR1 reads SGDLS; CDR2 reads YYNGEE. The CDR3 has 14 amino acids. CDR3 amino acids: CASSSTGVSETQYF. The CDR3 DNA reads TGTGCCAGCAGCTCAACAGGGGTTTCAGAGACCCAGTACTTC.

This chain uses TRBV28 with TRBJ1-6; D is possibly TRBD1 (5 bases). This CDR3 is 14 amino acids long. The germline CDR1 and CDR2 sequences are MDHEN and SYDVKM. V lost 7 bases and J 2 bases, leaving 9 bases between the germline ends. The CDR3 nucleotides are TGTGCCAGCACCAGGGATCCCTATAATTCACCCCTCCACTTT. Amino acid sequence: CASTRDPYNSPLHF.

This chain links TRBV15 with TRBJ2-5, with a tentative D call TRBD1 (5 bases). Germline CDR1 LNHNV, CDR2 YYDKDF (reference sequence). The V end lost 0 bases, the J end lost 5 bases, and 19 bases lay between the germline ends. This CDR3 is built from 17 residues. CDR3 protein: CATSRDGANGLDETQYF. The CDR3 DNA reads TGTGCCACCAGCAGAGATGGGGCGAACGGGCTAGACGAGACCCAGTACTTC.

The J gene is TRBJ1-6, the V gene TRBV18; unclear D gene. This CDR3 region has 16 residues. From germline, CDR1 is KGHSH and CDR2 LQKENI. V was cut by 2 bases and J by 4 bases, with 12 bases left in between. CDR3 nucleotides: TGTGCCAGCTCACCAAGCAGCGGCGCGTATAATTCACCCCTCCACTTT. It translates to CASSPSSGAYNSPLHF.

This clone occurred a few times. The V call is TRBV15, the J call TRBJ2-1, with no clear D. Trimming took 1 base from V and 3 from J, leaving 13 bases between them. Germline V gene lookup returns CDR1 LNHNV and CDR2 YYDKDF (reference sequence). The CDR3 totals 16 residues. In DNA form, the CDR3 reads TGTGCCACCAGCAGAGGCCACTCCGTAAACTACAATGAGCAGTTCTTC. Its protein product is CATSRGHSVNYNEQFF.

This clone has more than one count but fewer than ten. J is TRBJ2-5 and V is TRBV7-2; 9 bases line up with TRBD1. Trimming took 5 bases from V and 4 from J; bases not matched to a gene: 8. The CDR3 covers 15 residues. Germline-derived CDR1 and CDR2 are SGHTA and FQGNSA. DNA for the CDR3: TGTGCCAGCAGCATACAGGGGGCAGATGGAGAGACCCAGTACTTC. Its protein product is CASSIQGADGETQYF. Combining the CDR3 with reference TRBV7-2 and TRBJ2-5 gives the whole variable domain GAGVSQSPSNKVTEKGKDVELRCDPISGHTALYWYRQSLGQGLEFLIYFQGNSAPDKSGLPSDRFSAERTGGSVSTLTIQRTQQEDSAVYLCASSIQGADGETQYFGPGTRLLVL.

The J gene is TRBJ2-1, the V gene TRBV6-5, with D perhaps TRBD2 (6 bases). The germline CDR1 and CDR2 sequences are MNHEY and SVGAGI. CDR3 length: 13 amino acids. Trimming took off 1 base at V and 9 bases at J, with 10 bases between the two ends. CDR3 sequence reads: CASSYFLEGEQFF. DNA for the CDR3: TGTGCCAGCAGTTACTTTTTGGAGGGTGAGCAGTTCTTC.

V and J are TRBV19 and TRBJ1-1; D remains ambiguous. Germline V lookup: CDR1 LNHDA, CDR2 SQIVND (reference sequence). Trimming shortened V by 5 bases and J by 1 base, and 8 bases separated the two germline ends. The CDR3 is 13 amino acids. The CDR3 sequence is CASSPSGNTEAFF. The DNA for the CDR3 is TGTGCCAGTAGTCCCTCCGGGAACACTGAAGCTTTCTTT.

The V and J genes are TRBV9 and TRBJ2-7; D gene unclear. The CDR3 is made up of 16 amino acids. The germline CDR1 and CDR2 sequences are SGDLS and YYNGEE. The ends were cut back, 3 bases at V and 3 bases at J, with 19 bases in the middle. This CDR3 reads CASSAAPLSSSYEQYF. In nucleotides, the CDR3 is TGTGCCAGCAGCGCGGCCCCCTTGAGTAGCAGCTACGAGCAGTACTTC.

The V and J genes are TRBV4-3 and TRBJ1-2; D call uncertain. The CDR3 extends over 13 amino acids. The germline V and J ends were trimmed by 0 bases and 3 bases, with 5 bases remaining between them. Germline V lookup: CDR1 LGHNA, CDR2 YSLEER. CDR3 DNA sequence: TGCGCCAGCAGCCAAGATCGGGACTATGGCTACACCTTC. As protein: CASSQDRDYGYTF.